In its sample, the clone carrying this T cell receptor (beta chain) was seen once. Per the original data handling: Estimated nucleated cell counts came from reference gene primer amplification. Method: immunoSEQ multiplex PCR; TCRdb's copy keeps in-frame clones and lacks some. D and trimming come from the DNA, and the V and J calls and clone size come from that table. The sample has roughly 67,000 clones; 86% are singletons. V lost 0 bases and J lost 4, with 18 bases in between. Germline-derived CDR1 and CDR2 are LNHNV and YYDKDF (reference sequence). This CDR3 is 17 amino acids long. This entry is derived from a study of blood T cell repertoires in COVID-19.

The sequence came from a man aged 50 to 60 with acute or convalescent COVID-19. This chain uses TRBV15 with TRBJ1-1; TRBD1 might be the D (5 bases). Sequences were obtained from peripheral blood. The CDR3 nucleotides read TGTGCCACCAGCAGAGATCGGACATCAACCCGGACCACTGAAGCTTTCTTT. This gives the protein CATSRDRTSTRTTEAFF.